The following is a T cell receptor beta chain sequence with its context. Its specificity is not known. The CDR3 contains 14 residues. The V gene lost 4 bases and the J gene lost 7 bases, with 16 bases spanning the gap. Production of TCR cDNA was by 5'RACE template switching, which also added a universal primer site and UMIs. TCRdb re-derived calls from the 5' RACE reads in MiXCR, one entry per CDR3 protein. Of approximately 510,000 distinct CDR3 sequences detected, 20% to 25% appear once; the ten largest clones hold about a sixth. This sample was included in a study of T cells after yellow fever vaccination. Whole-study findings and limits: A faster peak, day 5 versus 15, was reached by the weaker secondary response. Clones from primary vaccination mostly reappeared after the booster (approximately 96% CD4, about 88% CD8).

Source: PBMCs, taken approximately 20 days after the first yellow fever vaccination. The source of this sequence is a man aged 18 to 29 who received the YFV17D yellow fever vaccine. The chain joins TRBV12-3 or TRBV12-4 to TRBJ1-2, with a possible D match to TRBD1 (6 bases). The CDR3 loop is CASSYSGTRTGYTF. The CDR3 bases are TGTGCCAGCAGTTACTCCGGGACACGGACTGGCTACACCTTC.